Below are 27 T cell receptor beta chains sequenced from a single sample in a study of blood T cell repertoires in COVID-19. The repertoire was sequenced with immunoSEQ multiplex PCR; TCRdb's copy has only in-frame clones and lacks some. The sample gives 100,000 to 150,000 clones, 75% to 90% of which show up once; approximately 3% is in the top ten. Sequenced: peripheral blood. Every receptor here comes from a woman over 75 with COVID-19, enrolled during active disease.

This chain connects TRBV6-1 to TRBJ2-1; 7 bases are a match to TRBD2. V lost 0 bases to trimming and J lost 7 bases; unmatched junction nucleotides: 6. The CDR3 sequence is 15 residues long. Germline V CDR1 and CDR2: MNHNS, SASEGT. CDR3 region: CASSEAPSGSNEQFF. The CDR3 DNA sequence: TGTGCCAGCAGTGAAGCGCCTAGCGGCTCTAATGAGCAGTTCTTC.

The chain combines TRBV7-2 with TRBJ2-7, with D possibly matching TRBD2 (6 bases). The germline gives CDR1 SGHTA, CDR2 FQGNSA. V was clipped by 5 bases and J by 5 bases, with 10 bases between them. This CDR3 comprises 12 residues. CDR3 sequence (DNA): TGTGCCAGCAGCCCGACTAGGCACGAGCAGTACTTC. This translates into CASSPTRHEQYF. The complete variable domain, with remaining parts taken from reference TRBV7-2 and TRBJ2-7, reads GAGVSQSPSNKVTEKGKDVELRCDPISGHTALYWYRQSLGQGLEFLIYFQGNSAPDKSGLPSDRFSAERTGGSVSTLTIQRTQQEDSAVYLCASSPTRHEQYFGPGTRLTVT.

The CDR3 nucleotides are TGTGCCAGTAGTGACCTGGGCGCTAGCGGGACCTACAATGAGCAGTTCTTC. Amino acid sequence: CASSDLGASGTYNEQFF. The chain uses TRBV19 and TRBJ2-1, with TRBD2 matching over 9 bases. The CDR3 covers 17 residues. Losses at the gene ends were 5 bases for V and 2 bases for J; bases not matched to a gene: 10. Germline V gene sequence: CDR1 LNHDA, CDR2 SQIVND (reference sequence). Full variable domain (outside the CDR3, taken from reference TRBV19 and TRBJ2-1): DGGITQSPKYLFRKEGQNVTLSCEQNLNHDAMYWYRQDPGQGLRLIYYSQIVNDFQKGDIAEGYSVSREKKESFPLTVTSAQKNPTAFYLCASSDLGASGTYNEQFFGPGTRLTVL.

The chain employs TRBV12-3 or TRBV12-4 and TRBJ2-7; weak D call: TRBD1 (6 bases). The V end lost 7 bases, the J end lost 5 bases, and 12 bases lay between the germline ends. CDR3 length equals 12 residues. Written as DNA, the CDR3 is TGTGCCAGCAACGAACAGGGTGACGAGCAGTACTTC. Translating it yields CASNEQGDEQYF.

This sequence joins TRBV7-6 and TRBJ2-3, with TRBD2 matching over 9 bases. The CDR3 contains 16 residues. The junction had 3 bases not matched to a gene; V was cut back by 0 bases and J by 2 bases. CDR1 is SGHVS and CDR2 is FNYEAQ in the germline V gene. This chain's CDR3 is CASSLAAGGNTDTQYF. The CDR3 coding sequence is TGTGCCAGCAGCTTAGCTGCGGGAGGGAACACAGATACGCAGTATTTT.

This clone was observed a single time. The chain employs TRBV28 and TRBJ1-2; D is uncertain. The CDR3 has 14 residues. Germline CDR1 and CDR2: MDHEN and SYDVKM. Between the trimmed V and J ends, which lost 2 bases and 8 bases, there was a span of 15 bases. In nucleotides, the CDR3 is TGTGCCAGCAGTTTAACGACCAGGACTGTAGGCTACACCTTC. It specifies CASSLTTRTVGYTF.

The rearrangement joins TRBV28 to TRBJ1-4; TRBD1 agrees at 8 bases. Trimming removed 3 bases from V and 8 bases from J; junction bases left unmatched: 8. The germline gives CDR1 MDHEN, CDR2 SYDVKM. This CDR3 comprises 15 residues. The CDR3 nucleotides are TGTGCCAGCAGTTTCGGACAGGGACGGGTGGAAAAACTGTTTTTT. It yields the protein CASSFGQGRVEKLFF. The complete variable domain, with remaining parts taken from reference TRBV28 and TRBJ1-4, reads DVKVTQSSRYLVKRTGEKVFLECVQDMDHENMFWYRQDPGLGLRLIYFSYDVKMKEKGDIPEGYSVSREKKERFSLILESASTNQTSMYLCASSFGQGRVEKLFFGSGTQLSVL.

The genes are TRBV27 and TRBJ2-7, with D possibly TRBD2 on 5 matching bases. From germline, CDR1 is MNHEY and CDR2 SMNVEV (reference sequence). Trimming removed 2 bases from V and 0 bases from J, with 11 bases in between. The CDR3 runs to 15 residues. DNA for the CDR3: TGTGCCAGCAGTTTAAGGAGGCCTACCTCCTACGAGCAGTACTTC. It encodes CASSLRRPTSYEQYF.

This clone showed up just a few times. The chain employs TRBV7-2 and TRBJ1-1, with D tentatively TRBD1 (5 bases). The CDR3 extends over 13 amino acids. The germline V and J ends were trimmed by 5 bases and 1 base, with 8 bases remaining between them. The germline gives CDR1 SGHTA, CDR2 FQGNSA. CDR3 amino acids: CASSQGRNTEAFF. The CDR3, as DNA: TGTGCCAGCAGCCAGGGCAGGAACACTGAAGCTTTCTTT.

The chain couples TRBV7-9 to TRBJ2-1, with TRBD2 matching over 9 bases. Germline V lookup: CDR1 SEHNR, CDR2 FQNEAQ (reference sequence). This CDR3 is built from 15 residues. Germline trimming cut 2 bases from V and 7 bases from J; bases unmatched to any gene: 6. This CDR3 is CASSLWAGGKNEQFF. In DNA, the CDR3 is TGTGCCAGCAGCTTATGGGCGGGAGGGAAGAATGAGCAGTTCTTC. The full variable domain, completed using reference TRBV7-9 and TRBJ2-1, is DTGVSQNPRHKITKRGQNVTFRCDPISEHNRLYWYRQTLGQGPEFLTYFQNEAQLEKSRLLSDRFSAERPKGSFSTLEIQRTEQGDSAMYLCASSLWAGGKNEQFFGPGTRLTVL.

In its sample, this clone was seen once. The rearrangement uses TRBV5-6 and TRBJ1-2; no firm D call. CDR3 length: 14 amino acids. Germline V gives CDR1 SGHDT, CDR2 YYEEEE. V shed 2 bases and J shed 8 bases, with 16 bases lying between them. CDR3 nucleotides: TGTGCCAGCAGCTTTGGACGGGAGGTTTGGGGCTACACCTTC. Its protein product is CASSFGREVWGYTF.

Details on this clone: The sample contains more than one DNA sequence encoding this CDR3. The chain is built from TRBV4-3 and TRBJ2-1; 10 bases match TRBD2. J gave up 5 bases and V 1 base, and 5 bases lay outside the gene matches. CDR1 LGHNA and CDR2 YSLEER come from the germline V gene. CDR3 length: 16 amino acids. In DNA form, the CDR3 reads TGCGCCAGCAGCCAAGGTGGACTAGCGGCCCACAATGAGCAGTTCTTC. It encodes CASSQGGLAAHNEQFF.

This clone showed up just a few times. J is TRBJ2-1 and V is TRBV10-3, with 10 bases that match TRBD2. There are 15 residues in the CDR3. The J segment lost 5 bases and the V segment lost 4 bases, leaving 5 bases of the junction unmatched. Looked up from germline, CDR1 is ENHRY and CDR2 is SYGVKD. CDR3 sequence: CAISGKREGDNEQFF. CDR3 in DNA: TGTGCCATCAGTGGGAAGCGGGAGGGGGACAATGAGCAGTTCTTC.

The chain couples TRBV29-1 to TRBJ1-5; D unresolved. V was clipped by 4 bases and J by 0 bases, with 10 bases between them. CDR1 SQVTM and CDR2 ANQGSEA come from the germline V gene. The CDR3 covers 14 residues. CDR3 coding DNA: TGCAGCGTTGCTTACGGGAGTAGCAATCAGCCCCAGCATTTT. It codes for CSVAYGSSNQPQHF.

The rearrangement links TRBV5-4 to TRBJ1-6; 7 bases agree with TRBD1. Trimming took 7 bases from V and 9 from J; bases not matched to a gene: 7. The germline V gene encodes CDR1 SGHNT and CDR2 YYREEE (reference sequence). The CDR3 totals 13 residues. The CDR3 is CASHDRDASPLHF. As DNA, the CDR3 is TGTGCCAGCCACGACAGGGATGCTTCACCCCTCCACTTT.

This clone was observed a handful of times. V gene TRBV19 combines with J gene TRBJ1-1, with a tentative D call TRBD1 (6 bases). CDR1 and CDR2 (germline): LNHDA, SQIVND (reference sequence). Trimming cost V 2 bases and J 8 bases, with 9 bases left between them. This CDR3 is 12 amino acids long. The CDR3 coding sequence is TGTGCCAGTAGTATACCAGGGGACGAAGCTTTCTTT. It encodes CASSIPGDEAFF. Combining the CDR3 with reference TRBV19 and TRBJ1-1 gives the whole variable domain DGGITQSPKYLFRKEGQNVTLSCEQNLNHDAMYWYRQDPGQGLRLIYYSQIVNDFQKGDIAEGYSVSREKKESFPLTVTSAQKNPTAFYLCASSIPGDEAFFGQGTRLTVV.

V is TRBV7-2 and J is TRBJ2-7; 7 bases line up with TRBD2. Germline loops: CDR1 SGHTA, CDR2 FQGNSA. V gave up 3 bases and J gave up 2 bases; unmatched junction bases: 10. The CDR3 runs 16 residues. CDR3 region: CASSFEGGSGTYEQYF. Here the CDR3 DNA reads TGTGCCAGCAGCTTCGAAGGCGGGAGTGGAACCTACGAGCAGTACTTC.

The chain links TRBV9 to TRBJ2-3; a possible D gene is TRBD1 (5 bases). This CDR3 has 14 amino acids. Germline V gene data show CDR1 as SGDLS and CDR2 as YYNGEE. Trimming pared 3 bases from V and 1 base from J, leaving 9 bases between. The CDR3 sequence is CASSATVGTDTQYF. The DNA for the CDR3 is TGTGCCAGCAGCGCGACAGTGGGCACAGATACGCAGTATTTT. Full variable domain (outside the CDR3, taken from reference TRBV9 and TRBJ2-3): DSGVTQTPKHLITATGQRVTLRCSPRSGDLSVYWYQQSLDQGLQFLIQYYNGEERAKGNILERFSAQQFPDLHSELNLSSLELGDSALYFCASSATVGTDTQYFGPGTRLTVL.

J is TRBJ1-1 and V is TRBV18; D ambiguous. CDR1 and CDR2 (germline): KGHSH, LQKENI. The CDR3 totals 17 residues. Trimming stripped 4 bases from V and 2 bases from J, with 20 bases between. The CDR3 DNA reads TGTGCCAGCTCACAAACTATCCCCTGGACTGATAACACTGAAGCTTTCTTT. As protein: CASSQTIPWTDNTEAFF.

This chain uses TRBV3-1 (or the pseudogene TRBV3-2) with TRBJ2-2, with a possible D match to TRBD2 (6 bases). Germline lookup yields CDR1 LGHDT and CDR2 YNNKEL (reference sequence). The V and J ends lost 1 base and 4 bases respectively, with 7 bases between them. CDR3 size: 14 residues. CDR3 sequence (DNA): TGTGCCAGCAGCCAAGTCGGGGGCACCGGGGAGCTGTTTTTT. This sequence encodes CASSQVGGTGELFF.

Only one count was recorded for this clone. V and J are TRBV20-1 and TRBJ2-3; 8 positions match TRBD2. This CDR3 contains 11 residues. Germline V gene data show CDR1 as DFQATT and CDR2 as SNEGSKA (reference sequence). The V segment lost 7 bases and the J segment 10 bases; nucleotides outside the gene matches: 7. The CDR3 DNA follows: TGCAGTGTTAGGAGCGGGGGAGCGCAGTATTTT. This codes for CSVRSGGAQYF.

The chain combines TRBV6-1 with TRBJ1-1; 10 nucleotides agree with TRBD1. J gave up 0 bases and V 4 bases, and 5 bases lay outside the gene matches. The CDR3 loop spans 16 amino acids. Germline CDR1 and CDR2: MNHNS and SASEGT. The CDR3: CASSGRTGGLNTEAFF. The CDR3 bases are TGTGCCAGCAGTGGCCGGACAGGGGGTTTGAACACTGAAGCTTTCTTT.

The chain joins TRBV5-6 to TRBJ1-5; 9 bases match TRBD1. V shed 4 bases and J 7 bases; nucleotides not matched to a gene: 9. Germline CDR1 is SGHDT and CDR2 is YYEEEE. There are 15 residues in the CDR3. The CDR3 bases are TGTGCCAGCAGCCGTTCGGGGACAGGGAACCAGCCCCAGCATTTT. Its protein product is CASSRSGTGNQPQHF.

The chain has TRBV28 and TRBJ1-2; D is possibly TRBD1 (6 bases). CDR3 length equals 13 residues. Trimming shortened V by 5 bases and J by 8 bases, and 15 bases separated the two germline ends. Germline loops: CDR1 MDHEN, CDR2 SYDVKM. The chain's CDR3 is CASSATGSEGYTF. The CDR3 nucleotides read TGTGCCAGCAGTGCGACAGGCTCCGAGGGCTACACCTTC.

The sample holds a few counts of this clone. The CDR3 DNA reads TGTGCCAGCAGCCGTTCGGGACTAGCGGGAAACACCGGGGAGCTGTTTTTT. Amino acids: CASSRSGLAGNTGELFF. The chain combines TRBV7-9 with TRBJ2-2; TRBD2 matches at 13 bases. The germline V gene has CDR1 SEHNR and CDR2 FQNEAQ (reference sequence). V lost 5 bases to trimming and J lost 2 bases; unmatched junction nucleotides: 5. This CDR3 comprises 17 residues.

As for this clone: Within the sample, other DNA sequences also encode this same CDR3. This chain joins TRBV5-1 and TRBJ2-7; D gene uncertain. CDR1 is SGHRS, CDR2 YFSETQ, per germline. Trimming took off 4 bases at V and 3 bases at J, with 14 bases between the two ends. The CDR3 sequence is 14 residues long. The CDR3 loop is CASSPGQGNYEQYF. The CDR3 DNA reads as TGCGCCAGCAGCCCAGGCCAAGGTAACTACGAGCAGTACTTC.

The rearrangement joins TRBV7-8 to TRBJ2-7; D gene ambiguous. Trimming removed 1 base at V and 6 bases at J, with 10 bases between. This CDR3 has 13 residues. The germline V gene encodes CDR1 SGHVS and CDR2 FQNEAQ. The CDR3 coding sequence is TGTGCCAGCAGCTTAGGGTCCGGGTCCGAGCAGTACTTC. As protein: CASSLGSGSEQYF.